Listed below are T cell receptor beta chains from one sample, sequenced in a study of shared clonotypes between healthy human individuals. TCRdb's copy holds only in-frame clones and misses some; the assay was immunoSEQ multiplex PCR. Among some 2,100,000 clones listed, about 93% were seen once. The sample taken for sequencing was naive CD8+ T cells from PBMCs. These receptors originate from a man aged 18-30 years in good health. Some clones in this sample may be carry-over from other donors' samples. Both conserved end residues are part of each CDR3. The D gene is left open where the match is weak. Some rows have no size entry. The others give once, few or many, or a class for an expanded clone.

j_gene	abundance	d_gene	v_gene	CDR3aa	CDR3nt
TRBJ2-7	.	.	TRBV2	CASSETIRLIHSYEQYF	TGTGCCAGCAGTGAAACAATCCGACTGATTCACTCCTACGAGCAGTACTTC
TRBJ2-2	.	.	TRBV25-1	CASSDFRKDTGELFF	TGTGCCAGCAGTGATTTTCGAAAGGACACCGGGGAGCTGTTTTTT
TRBJ1-5	.	.	TRBV6-6	CASSYRTGSSNQPQHF	TGTGCCAGCAGTTATCGAACGGGGTCTAGCAATCAGCCCCAGCATTTT
TRBJ2-7	.	TRBD1	TRBV4-1	CASSQDPATGYEQYF	TGCGCCAGCAGCCAAGATCCGGCGACAGGGTACGAGCAGTACTTC
TRBJ1-3	once	.	TRBV29-1	CSVVAGDSGNTIYF	TGCAGCGTTGTTGCAGGAGACTCTGGAAACACCATATATTTT
TRBJ2-5	.	TRBD2	TRBV9	CASSVEVASGRETQYF	TGTGCCAGCAGCGTAGAGGTTGCTAGCGGGAGGGAGACCCAGTACTTC
TRBJ1-2	.	.	TRBV6-1	CASSEDPNYGYTF	TGTGCCAGCAGTGAGGACCCCAACTATGGCTACACCTTC
TRBJ2-3	.	TRBD1	TRBV9	CASTGTGFDTDTQYF	TGTGCCAGCACCGGGACAGGGTTTGACACAGATACGCAGTATTTT
TRBJ2-3	.	.	TRBV19	CASKGRSFTDTQYF	TGTGCCAGTAAAGGCCGTAGCTTCACAGATACGCAGTATTTT
TRBJ2-5	once	.	TRBV28	CASSLSLGYQETQYF	TGTGCCAGCAGTTTATCTCTAGGATACCAAGAGACCCAGTACTTC
TRBJ1-1	.	.	TRBV10-3	CAIRDGNTEAFF	TGTGCCATCAGGGACGGGAACACTGAAGCTTTCTTT
TRBJ1-2	.	.	TRBV18	CASSPTNYGYTF	TGTGCCAGCTCCCCGACGAACTATGGCTACACCTTC
TRBJ1-1	.	.	TRBV29-1	CSGGVQAGMTEAFF	TGCAGCGGGGGAGTCCAAGCCGGAATGACTGAAGCTTTCTTT
TRBJ2-7	.	.	TRBV14	CASSLGGYYEQYF	TGTGCCAGCAGCCTAGGGGGTTACTACGAGCAGTACTTC
TRBJ2-7	once	.	TRBV27	CASSTGASYEQYF	TGTGCCAGCAGTACGGGTGCCTCCTACGAGCAGTACTTC
TRBJ2-7	.	TRBD1	TRBV11-2	CASSLDRNRGHYEQYF	TGTGCCAGCAGCTTAGATCGGAACAGGGGGCACTACGAGCAGTACTTC
TRBJ1-1	.	.	TRBV30	CAWSGTPGGTEAFF	TGTGCCTGGAGTGGAACACCGGGAGGCACTGAAGCTTTCTTT
TRBJ2-7	.	TRBD1	TRBV6-5	CASSYSDRGGYEQYF	TGTGCCAGCAGTTACTCCGACAGGGGAGGCTACGAGCAGTACTTC
TRBJ2-1	.	TRBD1	TRBV7-3	CASSSKKGTEKNNEQFF	TGTGCCAGCAGCTCCAAAAAAGGGACAGAAAAAAACAATGAGCAGTTCTTC
TRBJ2-7	.	.	TRBV13	CASSPSGRGFEQYF	TGTGCCAGCAGCCCGAGTGGCAGGGGATTCGAGCAGTACTTC
TRBJ1-1	.	.	TRBV4-2	CASSQRGSTEAFF	TGTGCCAGCAGCCAAAGGGGGAGTACTGAAGCTTTCTTT
TRBJ2-7	.	TRBD2	TRBV9	CASSVGGGLGLPYEQYF	TGTGCCAGCAGCGTAGGAGGGGGACTAGGTCTTCCCTACGAGCAGTACTTC
TRBJ1-5	.	.	TRBV15	CATSREPFGFNSNQPQHF	TGTGCCACCAGCAGAGAGCCTTTCGGTTTTAATAGCAATCAGCCCCAGCATTTT
TRBJ2-7	.	.	TRBV28	CASTFRTLPSYEQYF	TGTGCCAGCACCTTCCGGACATTGCCTTCCTACGAGCAGTACTTC
TRBJ2-4	.	.	TRBV4-3	CASSQGLTVGNIQYF	TGCGCCAGCAGCCAAGGATTGACAGTGGGAAACATTCAGTACTTC
TRBJ2-2	.	.	TRBV15	CATSRERNTGELFF	TGTGCCACCAGCAGAGAGAGGAACACCGGGGAGCTGTTTTTT